This T cell receptor (beta chain) was obtained from a study of T-cell memory formation after mild COVID-19. On the study more broadly: TCR clustering was largely donor specific.

Details on this clonotype: Its antigen is unidentified.

The V gene's germline CDR1 is SEHNR and CDR2 FQNEAQ (reference sequence). The CDR3 is made up of 12 amino acids. V was clipped by 0 bases and J by 6 bases, with 6 bases between them. The study, taken as a whole, reports: Shrinking CD4+ clones resided mostly in CM and EM, and CD8+ ones in EMRA. Clones contracting across day 15 to 85 had a balanced CD4/CD8 profile; later expanding clones leaned CD4+.

A 5'RACE reaction primed in the constant segment made cDNA libraries of TCR alpha and TCR beta, and these carried sample barcodes and UMIs. MiXCR, applied by TCRdb to the 5' RACE reads, yields one record per CDR3 protein. Of around 340,000 distinct CDR3 sequences detected, 13% appear once; the ten largest clones hold around 21%. The chain is built from TRBV7-9 and TRBJ2-7; maybe TRBD1 (6 bases). Sample: PBMCs or a T cell subset sorted from them (not recorded which). The clonotype comes from a man younger than 35 who had mild COVID-19 (a few samples of this study predate the infection). Cell type and time point are not known. The CDR3 DNA sequence: TGTGCCAGCAGCTTAGCAGGGGGCGAGCAGTACTTC. It encodes CASSLAGGEQYF.